The 22 T cell receptor beta chains below were found in one sample sequenced in a study of T cell clonality in common variable immunodeficiency. Some clones are missing from TCRdb's copy, which holds only in-frame ones; the method was immunoSEQ multiplex PCR. Listed for the sample are about 50,000 clones, none seen a single time. Sequences were obtained from peripheral blood mononuclear cells. These receptors came from a person aged 18 to 75 in good health.

At least ten counts were recorded for this clone. The read comes to an end 3 residues before the CDR3 does, leaving the germline J gene to fill in the end. J is TRBJ2-7 and V is TRBV20-1; 9 bases agree with TRBD2. J gave up 5 bases and V 0 bases, and 8 bases lay outside the gene matches. The CDR3 totals 15 residues. Germline-derived CDR1 and CDR2 are DFQATT and SNEGSKA (reference sequence). CDR3 bases read: TGCAGTGCTAGAGACCCGCGGGAGGGCCTCGACGAG. Its protein product is CSARDPREGLDE. The complete CDR3 sequence is CSARDPREGLDEQYF.

The table lists this clone with many counts. With the read ending 3 residues before the CDR3 end, the germline J gene is used to fill in that end. The genes are TRBV6-2 or TRBV6-3 and TRBJ1-2; tentatively, D is TRBD1 (5 bases). V was cut by 4 bases and J by 3 bases, with 12 bases left in between. The CDR3 runs to 14 residues. Per germline, CDR1 MNHEY and CDR2 SVGEGT. The CDR3 sequence is CASSSIDRDYGYTF. CDR3 DNA (partial): TGTGCCAGCAGTTCCATAGACAGAGACTATGGC.

This clone was found many times. The read terminates 3 residues ahead of where the CDR3 ends, so the germline J gene completes it. This chain connects TRBV7-2 to TRBJ2-6; TRBD2 is a possible D gene (7 bases). The CDR3 is made up of 17 amino acids. Trimming removed 4 bases from V and 3 bases from J, with 16 bases in between. The germline gives CDR1 SGHTA, CDR2 FQGNSA. The DNA read from the CDR3 is TGTGCCAGCAGCTCAGCTCGCGGGGGCTATGGGGCCAACGTC. This codes for CASSSARGGYGANV. The full CDR3 sequence reads CASSSARGGYGANVLTF.

This clone was detected a few times. The junction differs from germline at one of its ends, possibly a read error. The CDR3 is cut off 3 residues early in the read; its end comes from the germline J gene. The chain has TRBV7-9 and TRBJ1-6; D not certain. This CDR3 region has 12 residues. Germline assignment: CDR1 SEHNR and CDR2 FQNEAQ (reference sequence). This chain's CDR3 is CSSSSIDSPLHF. The part of the CDR3 DNA that was read is TGTTCCAGCAGCTCTATAGATTCACCC.

A note on this clone: The read is 3 residues too short to cover the CDR3 end, so that end is filled in from the germline J gene. This rearrangement joins TRBV30 to TRBJ1-2; no clear D gene. Germline V gene data show CDR1 as GTSNPN and CDR2 as SVGIG (reference sequence). Trimming removed 2 bases from V and 7 bases from J, with 11 bases in between. The CDR3 loop spans 12 amino acids. CDR3 DNA, as far as it was read: TGTGCCTGGAGTATAATCCAAGGTGGC. Encoded protein: CAWSIIQGG. The whole CDR3 reads CAWSIIQGGYTF.

This clone showed up many times. Read coverage stops 3 residues before the CDR3 terminus; the germline J gene supplies the remainder. The chain is built from TRBV7-9 and TRBJ2-1; no reliable D call. This CDR3 is built from 12 residues. Per the germline V gene, CDR1 is SEHNR and CDR2 is FQNEAQ (reference sequence). The ends were cut back, 9 bases at V and 0 bases at J, with 6 bases in the middle. CDR3 sequence: CASPSSYNEQFF. Incomplete CDR3 DNA: TGTGCCAGTCCCAGCTCCTACAATGAG.

This clone was seen more than once but under ten times. The DNA ends 3 residues before the CDR3 does, and the rest of the CDR3 is filled in from the germline J gene. This chain links TRBV7-6 with TRBJ2-2; 10 positions match TRBD1. CDR1 SGHVS and CDR2 FNYEAQ come from the germline V gene. The CDR3 is 16 amino acids. The DNA read from the CDR3 is TGTGCCAGCATCCTAAATTGGGACAGGGGCCATGAAAAG. This codes for CASILNWDRGHEK. The full CDR3 protein reads CASILNWDRGHEKLFF.

Ten or more counts support this clone. The DNA ends 3 residues before the CDR3 does, and the rest of the CDR3 is filled in from the germline J gene. The chain recombines TRBV19 with TRBJ2-7; TRBD1 might be the D (6 bases). The V gene lost 5 bases and the J gene lost 4 bases, with 18 bases spanning the gap. The CDR3 runs 15 residues. Germline V gives CDR1 LNHDA, CDR2 SQIVND (reference sequence). CDR3 amino acids: CASSPQGGGEYEQYF. The sequenced part of the CDR3 DNA is TGTGCCAGTAGTCCGCAAGGGGGTGGAGAGTACGAG.

There are many counts of this clone. The sequenced fragment ends 3 residues before the CDR3 boundary, so the rest is inferred from the germline J gene. The chain employs TRBV19 and TRBJ2-1; D remains unclear. V was cut by 5 bases and J by 6 bases, with 11 bases left in between. In germline, CDR1 is LNHDA, CDR2 SQIVND (reference sequence). This CDR3 has 13 residues. The CDR3 sequence: CASSSLGGNEQFF. The CDR3 DNA, read in part, is TGTGCCAGTAGTTCCCTTGGCGGCAATGAG.

In its sample, this clone was seen many times. From the germline J gene comes the end of the CDR3, since the read stops 3 residues before it. This chain joins TRBV7-3 and TRBJ1-2; D may be TRBD1 (5 bases). V lost 5 bases and J 2 bases, leaving 15 bases between the germline ends. The germline V gene encodes CDR1 SGHTA and CDR2 FQGTGA. This CDR3 is 15 amino acids long. The CDR3 here is CASSQNGGGNYGYTF. CDR3 DNA, as far as it was read: TGTGCCAGCAGCCAAAACGGGGGAGGCAACTATGGC.

This clone has at least ten counts. Read coverage stops 3 residues before the CDR3 terminus; the germline J gene supplies the remainder. The J gene is TRBJ1-6, the V gene TRBV20-1, with no clear D. The CDR3 runs to 14 residues. Germline V gene sequence: CDR1 DFQATT, CDR2 SNEGSKA (reference sequence). Deletions cut 6 bases from V and 9 bases from J, with 18 bases between. The sequenced CDR3 bases are TGCAGTGCGCCTCCGACCGCCACGGGTTCACCC. Translated, it gives CSAPPTATGSP. The full CDR3 reads CSAPPTATGSPLHF.

This clone was found many times. The CDR3 end lies 3 residues beyond the end of the read and is filled in from the germline J gene. The chain has TRBV10-1 and TRBJ2-2; perhaps TRBD1 as D (5 bases). V was cut by 6 bases and J by 0 bases, with 8 bases left in between. This CDR3 has 14 amino acids. Germline lookup yields CDR1 WNHNN and CDR2 SYGVQD (reference sequence). The covered CDR3 bases are TGCGCCAGCAGGGCAGGGTCGAACACCGGGGAG. This sequence encodes CASRAGSNTGE. The full CDR3 protein is CASRAGSNTGELFF.

About this clone itself: The sequence runs out 3 residues before the end of the CDR3; the remainder is reconstructed from the germline J gene. The V and J genes are TRBV5-1 and TRBJ1-3, with 8 positions matching TRBD1. The CDR3 spans 16 residues. Losses at the gene ends were 3 bases for V and 0 bases for J; bases not matched to a gene: 5. CDR1 is SGHRS, CDR2 YFSETQ, per germline. Here the CDR3 reads CASSWDRTDSGNTIYF. The CDR3 bases that were read are TGCGCCAGCAGCTGGGACAGGACTGACTCTGGAAACACC.

This clone was counted only a few times. The CDR3 extends 3 residues past the end of the read, so its final part is completed from the germline J gene. This chain connects TRBV23-1 to TRBJ1-2, with TRBD1 matching over 7 bases. TRBV23-1 belongs to the ORF category, with a function that is uncertain. The CDR3 covers 17 residues. V trimming: 4 bases; J trimming: 2 bases; junction bases outside the gene matches: 13. CDR3 in amino acids: CASSPGQELKSNYGYTF. The sequenced CDR3 bases are TGCGCCAGCAGTCCCGGACAGGAATTAAAATCGAACTATGGC.

This clone was observed at least ten times. The read ends 3 residues before the CDR3 terminus; that terminus is restored from the germline J gene. The gene calls are TRBV7-2 and TRBJ2-1, with D possibly being TRBD1 (5 bases). Germline CDR1 reads SGHTA; CDR2 reads FQGNSA. The germline V and J ends were trimmed by 5 bases and 6 bases, with 17 bases remaining between them. CDR3 length: 15 amino acids. Incomplete CDR3 DNA: TGTGCCAGCAGCCTCGAAGGGGCCCTTGTCAATGAG. Amino acids: CASSLEGALVNE. The whole CDR3 sequence is CASSLEGALVNEQFF.

This clone was observed at least ten times. The read ends 3 residues early relative to the CDR3; the germline J gene fills the gap. V is TRBV7-2 and J is TRBJ2-7; possible D gene TRBD1, 6 bases. This CDR3 has 15 amino acids. Trimming cost V 5 bases and J 0 bases, with 14 bases left between them. Germline CDR1 and CDR2: SGHTA and FQGNSA. CDR3 bases read: TGTGCCAGCAGCCCGGAGCTGGGGGCCTCCTACGAG. Protein product: CASSPELGASYE. The entire CDR3 is CASSPELGASYEQYF.

There are many counts of this clone. Read coverage stops 3 residues before the CDR3 terminus; the germline J gene supplies the remainder. The chain uses TRBV30 and TRBJ2-3; D might be TRBD1 (5 bases). The CDR3 has 14 amino acids. Trimming pared 1 base from V and 2 bases from J, leaving 10 bases between. CDR1 and CDR2 from the germline V gene are GTSNPN and SVGIG (reference sequence). Incomplete CDR3 DNA: TGTGCCTGGAGTGCCCTAGGGGTCACAGATACG. As protein: CAWSALGVTDT. Given in full, the CDR3 is CAWSALGVTDTQYF.

The table lists this clone with many counts. The read stops 3 residues short of the end of the CDR3; the missing end is completed from the germline J gene. The J gene is TRBJ2-1, the V gene TRBV20-1; 10 bases match TRBD1. CDR3 size: 14 residues. Germline CDR1 and CDR2: DFQATT and SNEGSKA (reference sequence). V lost 0 bases, J lost 8 bases, and 4 bases stayed unmatched. The CDR3 DNA, read in part, is TGCAGTGCTAGAGATCGGACAGGGGGGGATGAG. As protein: CSARDRTGGDE. The complete CDR3 sequence is CSARDRTGGDEQFF.

To note about this clone: The read ends 3 residues early relative to the CDR3; the germline J gene fills the gap. V gene TRBV7-3 combines with J gene TRBJ2-1; TRBD2 agrees at 7 bases. Germline assignment: CDR1 SGHTA and CDR2 FQGTGA. Germline trimming cut 5 bases from V and 1 base from J; bases unmatched to any gene: 5. CDR3 size: 15 residues. The DNA read from the CDR3 is TGTGCCAGCAGCCCCCAGCGGGATTCCTACAATGAG. Its protein is CASSPQRDSYNE. The complete CDR3 protein is CASSPQRDSYNEQFF.

This clone has at least ten counts. The read finishes 3 residues shy of the CDR3 end, and the germline J gene is used to complete it. The chain couples TRBV6-2 or TRBV6-3 to TRBJ2-3; 9 bases fit TRBD2. The CDR3 sequence is 15 residues long. Per germline, CDR1 MNHEY and CDR2 SVGEGT. CDR3 DNA, as far as it was read: TGTGCCAGCAGTGCCCCCCTCGGCGGGAGGGCCGCG. The encoded protein is CASSAPLGGRAA. The entire CDR3 reads CASSAPLGGRAAQYF.

This clone was seen many times. The read gets to within 3 residues of the CDR3 end, and the germline J gene fills in the rest. The chain links TRBV7-3 to TRBJ2-7; perhaps TRBD2 as D (7 bases). CDR1 is SGHTA, CDR2 FQGTGA, per germline. The length of the CDR3 is 18 residues. The V end lost 0 bases, the J end lost 4 bases, and 22 bases lay between the germline ends. CDR3 DNA, as far as it was read: TGTGCCAGCAGCTTAACTTTAGGAGGGGGGGCCAACGATTACGAG. Its translation: CASSLTLGGGANDYE. The CDR3 in full is CASSLTLGGGANDYEQYF.

This clone has at least ten counts. The read gets to within 3 residues of the CDR3 end, and the germline J gene fills in the rest. V and J are TRBV20-1 and TRBJ2-5; 7 bases are a match to TRBD2. V trimming: 2 bases; J trimming: 5 bases; junction bases outside the gene matches: 5. In germline, CDR1 is DFQATT, CDR2 SNEGSKA (reference sequence). CDR3 length: 13 amino acids. Incomplete CDR3 DNA: TGCAGTGCTAGATCGACTAGCTGGGAGACC. It specifies CSARSTSWET. The full CDR3 protein is CSARSTSWETQYF.